Following are 29 T cell receptor beta chains from one sample sequenced in a study of blood T cell repertoires in COVID-19. Using immunoSEQ multiplex PCR, the repertoire was profiled, and TCRdb retains in-frame clones only, with some absent. The data hold about 120,000 clones, with around 89% observed a single time. The sample comprised peripheral blood. These receptors were obtained from a woman aged 55-75 years with COVID-19, enrolled during active disease.

The J gene is TRBJ2-7, the V gene TRBV27; a weak D match, TRBD2 (6 bases). The CDR3 sequence is 15 residues long. Per the germline V gene, CDR1 is MNHEY and CDR2 is SMNVEV (reference sequence). V was cut by 5 bases and J by 0 bases, with 14 bases left in between. The CDR3 coding sequence is TGTGCCAGCAGTCCGTGGGCGGGGCGCTCCTACGAGCAGTACTTC. It is translated as CASSPWAGRSYEQYF.

This clone was seen just once. This chain links TRBV4-3 with TRBJ2-7; the match to TRBD1 covers 7 bases. The CDR3 sequence is 16 residues long. In germline, CDR1 is LGHNA, CDR2 YSLEER. After removal of 0 bases from V and 6 bases from J, the junction contained 11 bases not matched to a gene. CDR3 nucleotide sequence: TGCGCCAGCAGCCAAGATCCAGGGGGACAGCGAGGCGAGCAGTACTTC. This sequence encodes CASSQDPGGQRGEQYF.

This rearrangement joins TRBV9 to TRBJ1-2; 8 positions agree with TRBD1. V lost 5 bases and J lost 5; bases outside the gene matches: 5. The germline V gene encodes CDR1 SGDLS and CDR2 YYNGEE. There are 13 residues in the CDR3. DNA for the CDR3: TGTGCCAGCAGGGGGACAGGAGAATATGGCTACACCTTC. It is translated as CASRGTGEYGYTF.

This clone was counted a single time. This chain uses TRBV5-1 with TRBJ2-7; 8 bases align to TRBD2. Germline V gene sequence: CDR1 SGHRS, CDR2 YFSETQ. Trimming cost V 3 bases and J 0 bases; bases outside gene matches: 2. The CDR3 consists of 14 residues. CDR3 loop: CASSSAGGSYEQYF. The CDR3, as DNA: TGCGCCAGCAGCTCCGCGGGGGGCTCCTACGAGCAGTACTTC.

The J gene is TRBJ2-3, the V gene TRBV4-1, with D possibly TRBD2 on 6 matching bases. The CDR3 is 15 residues long. The germline V gene has CDR1 MGHRA and CDR2 YSYEKL. V shed 4 bases and J shed 4 bases, with 15 bases lying between them. CDR3 region: CASSPGLRGPDTQYF. Here the CDR3 DNA reads TGCGCCAGCAGCCCGGGACTCCGAGGACCAGATACGCAGTATTTT.

This sequence joins TRBV10-3 and TRBJ1-1; a possible D gene is TRBD1 (6 bases). Germline values: CDR1 ENHRY, CDR2 SYGVKD. There are 13 residues in the CDR3. Trimming took off 8 bases at V and 4 bases at J, with 14 bases between the two ends. The CDR3 here is CAIEQGLGTEAFF. CDR3 in DNA: TGTGCCATCGAACAGGGATTAGGCACTGAAGCTTTCTTT.

This clone was recorded only once. V gene TRBV11-2 combines with J gene TRBJ2-1, with D perhaps matching TRBD2 (6 bases). Trimming pared 3 bases from V and 3 bases from J, leaving 6 bases between. CDR1 and CDR2 from the germline V gene are SGHAT and FQNNGV. The CDR3 consists of 13 residues. CDR3: CASSLTSYNEQFF. DNA of the CDR3: TGTGCCAGCAGCTTGACTAGCTACAATGAGCAGTTCTTC.

This clone was seen a handful of times. The rearrangement joins TRBV5-1 to TRBJ1-4, with D possibly being TRBD1 (6 bases). Germline CDR1 and CDR2: SGHRS and YFSETQ. V was shortened by 0 bases and J by 8 bases, with 14 bases between the two germline ends. The CDR3 length is 15 residues. The CDR3 sequence is CASSLVGGLEEKLFF. The CDR3 nucleotides are TGCGCCAGCAGCTTGGTCGGGGGGCTGGAAGAAAAACTGTTTTTT.

This sequence joins TRBV24-1 and TRBJ2-7; TRBD1 matches 9 bases. The junction had 5 bases not matched to a gene; V was cut back by 4 bases and J by 2 bases. Germline CDR1 reads KGHDR; CDR2 reads SFDVKD. The CDR3 extends over 15 amino acids. For the CDR3, the DNA is TGTGCCACCAGTGACTCGGACAGGGGACCCTACGAGCAGTACTTC. This sequence encodes CATSDSDRGPYEQYF.

This chain joins TRBV7-2 and TRBJ1-2; a possible D gene is TRBD1 (6 bases). The germline gives CDR1 SGHTA, CDR2 FQGNSA. Trimming stripped 1 base from V and 5 bases from J, with 14 bases between. The CDR3 runs 15 residues. CDR3 sequence: CASSLDRAGEYGYTF. The CDR3 region has the DNA TGTGCCAGCAGCTTAGATAGGGCAGGGGAATATGGCTACACCTTC.

The gene calls are TRBV6-1 and TRBJ1-1, with D tentatively TRBD1 (5 bases). CDR1 is MNHNS, CDR2 SASEGT, per germline. Trimming pared 0 bases from V and 1 base from J, leaving 12 bases between. This CDR3 has 16 amino acids. The CDR3 spells CASSEAGGGWNTEAFF. The CDR3 nucleotides are TGTGCCAGCAGTGAAGCAGGCGGGGGGTGGAACACTGAAGCTTTCTTT.

The CDR3: CASSESREPHCEQYF. CDR3 DNA: TGCGCCAGCAGTGAGTCGAGAGAACCTCACTGCGAGCAGTACTTC. This chain joins TRBV10-1 and TRBJ2-7, with D hard to call. The CDR3 runs 15 residues. Per the germline V gene, CDR1 is WNHNN and CDR2 is SYGVQD (reference sequence). Trimming removed 0 bases at V and 6 bases at J, with 15 bases between.

This clone has only one observation. This rearrangement joins TRBV19 to TRBJ1-5; 10 nucleotides match TRBD1. Losses at the gene ends were 6 bases for V and 6 bases for J; bases not matched to a gene: 11. Germline-derived CDR1 and CDR2 are LNHDA and SQIVND (reference sequence). This CDR3 is 16 amino acids long. CDR3 bases: TGTGCCAGTAGGGAAGGGGACAGGGGTCGAGGTCAGCCCCAGCATTTT. Amino acids: CASREGDRGRGQPQHF. The full variable domain, rest sourced from reference TRBV19 and TRBJ1-5, is DGGITQSPKYLFRKEGQNVTLSCEQNLNHDAMYWYRQDPGQGLRLIYYSQIVNDFQKGDIAEGYSVSREKKESFPLTVTSAQKNPTAFYLCASREGDRGRGQPQHFGDGTRLSIL.

The chain is built from TRBV6-2 or TRBV6-3 and TRBJ2-3, with 9 positions matching TRBD1. After removal of 4 bases from V and 0 bases from J, the junction contained 8 bases not matched to a gene. The CDR3 totals 17 residues. Germline-derived CDR1 and CDR2 are MNHEY and SVGEGT. CDR3 sequence: CASSWVPGQGSTDTQYF. The CDR3 nucleotides read TGTGCCAGCAGTTGGGTCCCGGGACAGGGAAGCACAGATACGCAGTATTTT.

The gene calls are TRBV7-2 and TRBJ2-1; D not certain. CDR1 is SGHTA, CDR2 FQGNSA, per germline. Trimming took 5 bases from V and 10 from J, leaving 21 bases between them. There are 15 residues in the CDR3. The CDR3 nucleotides read TGTGCCAGCAGCCACCGGAACAACAGAGTACGGGAGCAGTTCTTC. It codes for CASSHRNNRVREQFF. Filled out from reference TRBV7-2 and TRBJ2-1, the complete variable domain reads GAGVSQSPSNKVTEKGKDVELRCDPISGHTALYWYRQSLGQGLEFLIYFQGNSAPDKSGLPSDRFSAERTGGSVSTLTIQRTQQEDSAVYLCASSHRNNRVREQFFGPGTRLTVL.

V and J are TRBV7-2 and TRBJ1-2, with 10 bases lining up with TRBD1. V lost 5 bases and J lost 8; bases outside the gene matches: 5. Germline V CDR1 and CDR2: SGHTA, FQGNSA. The CDR3 loop spans 13 amino acids. CDR3 region: CASSDRGLFGYTF. The CDR3 DNA is TGTGCCAGCAGCGACAGGGGGCTATTCGGCTACACCTTC. Combining the CDR3 with reference TRBV7-2 and TRBJ1-2 gives the whole variable domain GAGVSQSPSNKVTEKGKDVELRCDPISGHTALYWYRQSLGQGLEFLIYFQGNSAPDKSGLPSDRFSAERTGGSVSTLTIQRTQQEDSAVYLCASSDRGLFGYTFGSGTRLTVV.

This sequence joins TRBV7-2 and TRBJ2-2; 10 bases fit TRBD2. V was pared by 5 bases and J by 5 bases, with 5 bases of the junction left unmatched. Germline V gene lookup returns CDR1 SGHTA and CDR2 FQGNSA. CDR3 size: 15 residues. This CDR3 is CASSVSGGVTGELFF. Written as DNA, the CDR3 is TGTGCCAGCAGCGTGAGCGGGGGGGTAACCGGGGAGCTGTTTTTT.

CDR3: CASSPRGMETQYF. The CDR3 bases are TGCGCCAGCAGCCCCAGGGGAATGGAGACCCAGTACTTC. The chain combines TRBV5-1 with TRBJ2-5; maybe TRBD1 (6 bases). This CDR3 comprises 13 residues. Germline-derived CDR1 and CDR2 are SGHRS and YFSETQ. V was trimmed by 4 bases and J by 5 bases, leaving 12 bases between them.

The chain couples TRBV2 to TRBJ2-1; D is perhaps TRBD1 (5 bases). The CDR3 has 14 amino acids. In germline, CDR1 is SNHLY, CDR2 FYNNEI. Trimming pared 8 bases from V and 5 bases from J, leaving 16 bases between. In DNA form, the CDR3 reads TGTGCCAGCCTTACATCCCAGGGAAACAATGAGCAGTTCTTC. This gives the protein CASLTSQGNNEQFF.

The CDR3 nucleotides read TGTGCCAGAAGCTTCACACAGGGGGCCGTGAATGAAAAACTGTTTTTT. It yields the protein CARSFTQGAVNEKLFF. This chain connects TRBV5-3 to TRBJ1-4, with 9 bases that match TRBD1. TRBV5-3 has ORF status, its function being uncertain. The CDR3 totals 16 residues. J was trimmed by 5 bases and V by 2 bases; bases with no gene match: 7.

V gene TRBV6-5 combines with J gene TRBJ1-1; no firm D call. Germline CDR1 and CDR2: MNHEY and SVGAGI. The CDR3 extends over 14 amino acids. V lost 6 bases and J lost 6, with 17 bases in between. CDR3 residues: CASRRDWGTAEAFF. CDR3 DNA sequence: TGTGCCAGCAGGAGGGATTGGGGAACGGCTGAAGCTTTCTTT.

This chain connects TRBV9 to TRBJ2-7, with D tentatively TRBD1 (5 bases). Germline CDR1 is SGDLS and CDR2 is YYNGEE. The CDR3 length is 15 residues. The V and J ends lost 3 bases and 3 bases respectively, with 16 bases between them. The CDR3 nucleotides are TGTGCCAGCAGCGCCGTAGGTGGGGCGATCTACGAGCAGTACTTC. This sequence encodes CASSAVGGAIYEQYF.

The chain recombines TRBV7-8 with TRBJ2-3; TRBD2 aligns across 7 bases. The CDR3 spans 17 residues. The trim removed 1 base at V and 5 bases at J, leaving 12 bases unmatched. Germline lookup yields CDR1 SGHVS and CDR2 FQNEAQ. Written as DNA, the CDR3 is TGTGCCAGCAGCTTAGTGTTGGGGAGCGGGGTAGGAGATACGCAGTATTTT. This translates into CASSLVLGSGVGDTQYF. Looking up the rest from reference TRBV7-8 and TRBJ2-3 gives the full variable domain: GAGVSQSPRYKVAKRGQDVALRCDPISGHVSLFWYQQALGQGPEFLTYFQNEAQLDKSGLPSDRFFAERPEGSVSTLKIQRTQQEDSAVYLCASSLVLGSGVGDTQYFGPGTRLTVL.

In this sample, this clone turned up once. CDR3: CASTRGHTEAFF. In DNA, the CDR3 is TGTGCCAGCACCCGGGGTCACACTGAAGCTTTCTTT. V and J are TRBV25-1 and TRBJ1-1; D is unresolved. CDR3 length equals 12 residues. Per the germline V gene, CDR1 is MGHDK and CDR2 is SYGVNS. V was trimmed by 7 bases and J by 3 bases, leaving 9 bases between them.

This rearrangement joins TRBV24-1 to TRBJ2-2; maybe TRBD2 (5 bases). The CDR3 runs to 11 residues. Trimming removed 5 bases at V and 9 bases at J, with 6 bases between. The V gene's germline CDR1 is KGHDR and CDR2 SFDVKD. CDR3 coding DNA: TGTGCCACCAGTGCCGGGAGGGAGCTGTTTTTT. Protein: CATSAGRELFF.

Concerning this clone: One end of the junction varies from germline; a read error may be responsible. This chain joins TRBV5-4 and TRBJ2-1; TRBD1 agrees at 7 bases. The CDR3 extends over 12 amino acids. Germline V lookup: CDR1 SGHNT, CDR2 YYREEE (reference sequence). The DNA for the CDR3 is TGTGCCAGCAGCTTGGAGGACAGGACGGGGATCTTC. Amino acid sequence: CASSLEDRTGIF.

This chain joins TRBV4-3 and TRBJ2-7; TRBD2 matches at 10 bases. The CDR3 is 16 amino acids. Trimming took 3 bases from V and 7 from J; bases not matched to a gene: 12. From germline, CDR1 is LGHNA and CDR2 YSLEER. CDR3 sequence: CASSQEAGGPVREQYF. The CDR3 DNA sequence: TGCGCCAGCAGCCAGGAAGCGGGGGGGCCTGTTCGGGAGCAGTACTTC.

In its sample, this clone was seen once. The J gene is TRBJ2-1, the V gene TRBV10-3, with a tentative D call TRBD2 (5 bases). The V gene's germline CDR1 is ENHRY and CDR2 SYGVKD. This CDR3 region has 18 residues. Trimming left V 1 base short and J 0 bases short, with 16 bases between. CDR3 amino acids: CAISEFGVSQSSYNEQFF. The CDR3 bases are TGTGCCATCAGTGAGTTCGGGGTTAGTCAGTCCTCCTACAATGAGCAGTTCTTC.

The rearrangement links TRBV5-8 to TRBJ1-2; no clear D gene. With 5 bases removed from V and 6 bases from J, the gap between germline ends came to 23 bases. The CDR3 consists of 16 residues. Per the germline V gene, CDR1 is SGHTS and CDR2 is YDEGEE. The CDR3 region is CASSSGLPSAEDGYTF. CDR3 bases: TGTGCCAGCAGTTCGGGGTTACCGTCAGCGGAAGATGGCTACACCTTC.